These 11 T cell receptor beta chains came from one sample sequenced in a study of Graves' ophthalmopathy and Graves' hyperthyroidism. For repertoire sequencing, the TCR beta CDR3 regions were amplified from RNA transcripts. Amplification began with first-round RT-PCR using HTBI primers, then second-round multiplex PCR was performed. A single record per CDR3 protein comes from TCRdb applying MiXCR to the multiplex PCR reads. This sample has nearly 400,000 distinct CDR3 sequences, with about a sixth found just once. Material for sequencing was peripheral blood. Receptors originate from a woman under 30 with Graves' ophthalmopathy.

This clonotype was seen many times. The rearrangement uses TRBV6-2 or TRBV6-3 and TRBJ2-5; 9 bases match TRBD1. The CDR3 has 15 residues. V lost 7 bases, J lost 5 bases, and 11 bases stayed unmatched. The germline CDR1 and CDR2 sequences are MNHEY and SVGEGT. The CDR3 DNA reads TGTGCCAGCAATCCACCGGGACAGGGCTTCGAGACCCAGTACTTC. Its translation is CASNPPGQGFETQYF.

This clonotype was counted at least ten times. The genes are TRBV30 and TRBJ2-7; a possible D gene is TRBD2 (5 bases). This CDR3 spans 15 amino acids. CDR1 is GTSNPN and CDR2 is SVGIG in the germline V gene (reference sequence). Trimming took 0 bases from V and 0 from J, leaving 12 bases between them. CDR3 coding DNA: TGTGCCTGGAGTGTAGGCTCGGGGAACTCCTACGAGCAGTACTTC. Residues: CAWSVGSGNSYEQYF.

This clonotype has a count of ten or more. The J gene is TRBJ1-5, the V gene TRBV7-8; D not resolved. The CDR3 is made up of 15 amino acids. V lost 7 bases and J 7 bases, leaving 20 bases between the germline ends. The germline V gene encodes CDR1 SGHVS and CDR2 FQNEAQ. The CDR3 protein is CASTQSSGVGQPQHF. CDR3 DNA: TGTGCCAGCACTCAATCTTCTGGGGTGGGCCAGCCCCAGCATTTT.

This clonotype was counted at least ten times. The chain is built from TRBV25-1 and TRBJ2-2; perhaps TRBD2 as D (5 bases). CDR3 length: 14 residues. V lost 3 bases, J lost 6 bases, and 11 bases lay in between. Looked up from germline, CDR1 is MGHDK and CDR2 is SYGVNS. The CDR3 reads CASSDWIGAGELFF. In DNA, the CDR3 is TGTGCCAGCAGTGATTGGATCGGGGCCGGGGAGCTGTTTTTT.

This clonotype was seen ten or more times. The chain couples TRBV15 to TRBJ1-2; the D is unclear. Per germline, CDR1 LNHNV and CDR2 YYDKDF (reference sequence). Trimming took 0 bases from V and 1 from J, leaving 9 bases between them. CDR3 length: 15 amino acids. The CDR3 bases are TGTGCCACCAGCAGAGAGATGGGCCTTAACTATGGCTACACCTTC. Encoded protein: CATSREMGLNYGYTF.

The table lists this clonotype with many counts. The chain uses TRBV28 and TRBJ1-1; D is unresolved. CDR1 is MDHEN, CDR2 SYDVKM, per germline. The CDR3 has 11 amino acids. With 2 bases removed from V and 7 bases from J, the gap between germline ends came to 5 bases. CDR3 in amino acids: CASSLVGEAFF. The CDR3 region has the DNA TGTGCCAGCAGTTTAGTAGGTGAAGCTTTCTTT.

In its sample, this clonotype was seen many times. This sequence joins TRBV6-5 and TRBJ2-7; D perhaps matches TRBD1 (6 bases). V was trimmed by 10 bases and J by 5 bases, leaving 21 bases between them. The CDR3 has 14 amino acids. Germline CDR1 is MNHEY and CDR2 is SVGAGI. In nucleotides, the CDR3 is TGTGCCACCGCAACAGGGTTTAGAGTGCACGAGCAGTACTTC. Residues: CATATGFRVHEQYF.

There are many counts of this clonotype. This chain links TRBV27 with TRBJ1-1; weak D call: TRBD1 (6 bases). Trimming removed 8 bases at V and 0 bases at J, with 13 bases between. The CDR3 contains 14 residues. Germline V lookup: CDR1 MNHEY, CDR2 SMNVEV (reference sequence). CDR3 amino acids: CASGQGRMNTEAFF. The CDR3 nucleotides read TGTGCCAGCGGGCAGGGGAGGATGAACACTGAAGCTTTCTTT.

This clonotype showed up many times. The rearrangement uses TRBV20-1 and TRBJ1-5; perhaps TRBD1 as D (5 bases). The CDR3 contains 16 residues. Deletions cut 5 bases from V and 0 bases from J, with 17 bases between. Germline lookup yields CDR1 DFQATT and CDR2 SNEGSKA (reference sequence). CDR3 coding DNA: TGCAGTGCTGACTATAGACAGACAAATAGCAATCAGCCCCAGCATTTT. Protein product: CSADYRQTNSNQPQHF.

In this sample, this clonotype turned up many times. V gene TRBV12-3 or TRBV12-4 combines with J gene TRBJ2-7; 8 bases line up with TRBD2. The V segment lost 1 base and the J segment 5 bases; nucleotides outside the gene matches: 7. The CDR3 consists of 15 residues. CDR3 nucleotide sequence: TGTGCCAGCAGTTTAGGGGGACTAGTACTCCACGAGCAGTACTTC. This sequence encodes CASSLGGLVLHEQYF.

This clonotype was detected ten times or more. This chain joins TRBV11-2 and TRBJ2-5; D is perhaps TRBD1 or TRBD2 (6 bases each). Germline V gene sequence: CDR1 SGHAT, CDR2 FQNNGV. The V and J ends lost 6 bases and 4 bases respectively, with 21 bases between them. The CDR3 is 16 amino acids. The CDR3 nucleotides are TGTGCCAGCAGATTCCCGGGACGGGGGCCTCGAGAGACCCAGTACTTC. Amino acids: CASRFPGRGPRETQYF.